This TCR beta chain is from a study of PD-1 blockade in classical Hodgkin lymphoma. This clone came up a few times. Its antigen is not identified. TCRdb's table, derived via immunoSEQ multiplex PCR, lists solely in-frame clones and lacks some. In the table there are about 40,000 clones, about 71% of which are singletons. Each patient's relapse followed autologous stem cell transplantation, and brentuximab vedotin exposure varied. Trimming pared 6 bases from V and 4 bases from J, leaving 12 bases between. CDR1 SGHTA and CDR2 FQGTGA come from the germline V gene. There are 13 residues in the CDR3. Whole-study findings and limits: Newly diagnosed and completely responding patients shared comparable baseline diversity.

Material: peripheral blood mononuclear cells (PBMCs), obtained at baseline. V is TRBV7-3 and J is TRBJ1-2, with D possibly matching TRBD1 (6 bases). The TCR comes from a human donor with classical Hodgkin lymphoma. CDR3 sequence (DNA): TGTGCCAGCAGTAAGGACAGCTCCTATGGCTACACCTTC. This translates into CASSKDSSYGYTF.